The T cell receptor (beta chain) described here comes from a study of blood T cell repertoires in COVID-19. Measured with immunoSEQ multiplex PCR; TCRdb has only the in-frame clones, and not every one. The repertoire consists of roughly 100,000 clones, with 75% to 90% occurring once and the leading ten covering approximately 18%. The CDR3 covers 15 residues. The ends lost 6 bases at V and 7 bases at J; junction bases unmatched: 14. Germline V lookup: CDR1 SGHAT, CDR2 FQDESV (reference sequence). Sequenced material: peripheral blood. J is TRBJ1-1 and V is TRBV11-1, with 7 bases lining up with TRBD1. The receptor was isolated from a woman of 80 years or more with acute or convalescent COVID-19. The DNA of the CDR3 is TGTGCCAGCAGTCACTCAAGTAGGGGGCTCGGTGAAGCTTTCTTT. Amino acids: CASSHSSRGLGEAFF.